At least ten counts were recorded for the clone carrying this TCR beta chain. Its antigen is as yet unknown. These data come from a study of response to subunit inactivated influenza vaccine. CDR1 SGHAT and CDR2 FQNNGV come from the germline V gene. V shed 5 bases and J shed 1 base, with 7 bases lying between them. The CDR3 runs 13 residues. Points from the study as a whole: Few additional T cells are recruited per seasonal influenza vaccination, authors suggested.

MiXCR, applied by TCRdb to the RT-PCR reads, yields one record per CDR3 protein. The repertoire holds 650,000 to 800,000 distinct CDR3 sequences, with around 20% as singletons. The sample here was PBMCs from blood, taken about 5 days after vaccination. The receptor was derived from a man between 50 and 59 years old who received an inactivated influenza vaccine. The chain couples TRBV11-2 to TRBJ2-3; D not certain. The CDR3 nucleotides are TGTGCCAGCAGCCAAGAACGCACAGATACGCAGTATTTT. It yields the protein CASSQERTDTQYF.